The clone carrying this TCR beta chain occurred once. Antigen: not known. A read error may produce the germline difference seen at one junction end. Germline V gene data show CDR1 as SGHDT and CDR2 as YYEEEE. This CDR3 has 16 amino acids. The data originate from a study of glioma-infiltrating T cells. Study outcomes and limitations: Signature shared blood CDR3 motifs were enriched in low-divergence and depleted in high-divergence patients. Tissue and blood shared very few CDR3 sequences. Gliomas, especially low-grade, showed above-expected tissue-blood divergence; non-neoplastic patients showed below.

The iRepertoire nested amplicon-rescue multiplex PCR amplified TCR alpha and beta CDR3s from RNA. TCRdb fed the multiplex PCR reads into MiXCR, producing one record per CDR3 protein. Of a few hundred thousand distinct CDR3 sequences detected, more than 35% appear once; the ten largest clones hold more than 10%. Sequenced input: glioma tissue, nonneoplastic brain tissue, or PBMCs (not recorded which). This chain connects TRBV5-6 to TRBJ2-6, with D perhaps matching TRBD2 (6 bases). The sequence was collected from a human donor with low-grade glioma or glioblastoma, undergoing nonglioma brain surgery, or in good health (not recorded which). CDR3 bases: TGTGCCAGCAGCTTGTCCGGGGAGGCTGGGGCCAACGTCCTGGCTTTC. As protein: CASSLSGEAGANVLAF.